This T cell receptor beta chain was profiled in a study of blood T cell repertoires in COVID-19. The wider study: Sample material is recorded as cDNA or gDNA derived from T cells, B-cell-depleted T cells, or PBMCs.

The CDR3 contains 14 residues. Germline V gene sequence: CDR1 SQVTM, CDR2 ANQGSEA. V shed 0 bases and J shed 5 bases, with 10 bases lying between them. Original processing notes: Amplification with reference gene primers provided the estimates of nucleated cell counts. Clones were read by immunoSEQ multiplex PCR, and TCRdb kept only the in-frame ones, dropping some. V and J calls and clone size are given by that table; D and trimming were obtained from the DNA. The data show under 350,000 clones, with roughly 86% seen just once and about 1.7% held by the top ten. The sequencing input was peripheral blood. The receptor was isolated from a woman under 40 with COVID-19, enrolled during active disease. This chain links TRBV29-1 with TRBJ2-2; weak D call: TRBD1 (5 bases). The CDR3, as DNA: TGCAGCGTTGAAGATGGTAAGGGGACCGGGGAGCTGTTTTTT. Its translation: CSVEDGKGTGELFF.